The sequence of this T cell receptor beta chain was determined in a study of T cells in Graves' hyperthyroidism and ophthalmopathy (dated by TCRdb to 2018 to 2020). A note on the overall study: TCR V-J signatures able to tell the groups apart were searched for in a discovery cohort of 95 to 100 patients, of whom roughly 42 had Graves' ophthalmopathy and under 65 had stable Graves' hyperthyroidism. Prospective prediction of ophthalmopathy was tested in an independent validation cohort consisting of 18 to 20 hyperthyroidism patients and 17 patients who later progressed to ophthalmopathy. The roughly 91 discovery patients were randomly divided into training and test sets at a 7:3 ratio. Thyroid tissue and blood T-cell repertoires from about six Graves' hyperthyroidism patients were also compared in the study. After blood sampling, hyperthyroidism patients were treated with methimazole at a starting dose of 30 mg daily, and ophthalmopathy patients were treated with high-dose intravenous methylprednisolone. According to the paper, TCR Vbeta CDR3 sequencing was carried out on more than 120 peripheral blood samples, which came from approximately 43 ophthalmopathy, 75 to 80 hyperthyroidism and approximately 17 progressor patients.

TCR beta CDR3 regions were amplified from RNA transcripts. For the first round of RT-PCR on the TCR CDR3, the HTBI primer set was used together with the Qiagen OneStep RT-PCR kit. A second multiplex PCR round built the libraries, followed by size selection and purification. Libraries were sequenced paired-end with 100 bp reads on an Illumina HiSeq2000. Processing in the source paper ran as follows. SOAPnuke was used to process the raw data, throwing out any read that contained adapters or uncalled bases, had a mean Phred below 15, or lacked an exact constant-primer or identifier match. COPE v1.2.5 was used to merge high-quality paired reads, and clonotypes were defined as unique nucleotide sequences. MiTCR v1.1 was used to align clonotypes to the IMGT TRBV, TRBD and TRBJ reference segments. The analysis was restricted to V-J combinations with a frequency above 0.0001, which together covered 99.2% of the repertoires. The TCS score was defined as F50 (clonal expansion) divided by E x V (chaos), with BLOSUM62-based TCRdist calculated between CDR3 peptides within each V-J. Welch's t-statistics and random forest reduced roughly 530 V-J features to 10 to 15, which were used in a naive Bayes classifier (R e1071). The Morisita-Horn index was used to measure how similar the thyroid and blood repertoires were. The raw public reads went through TCRdb reprocessing: fastp at Q25, MiXCR clone calling, in-frame beta chains kept. Rows are unified per CDR3 protein, each entry keeping the most common DNA and genes. What appears here as the V and J calls and clone size reflects TCRdb's work, not the paper's. The sample table lists about 700,000 distinct CDR3 sequences, 45% of them with a count of one. The top ten hold about 7.2% of the sample.

This clonotype was seen ten or more times. Its antigen is currently not known. The input lacks base qualities; no much larger clone sits a single base away. The study excluded patients with uncontrolled infections, other autoimmune diseases, pregnancy or lactation. Diagnoses were established on the basis of clinical symptoms, serum thyroxine and TRAb, thyroid ultrasound, and orbital computed tomography. Total RNA was extracted with Trizol reagent, and quality was checked on an Agilent 2100 Bioanalyzer. Findings and caveats that apply to the study as a whole: Ophthalmopathy was separated from stable hyperthyroidism by a 13 V-J signature model, with approximately 90% sensitivity and about 84% specificity obtained in cross-validation and 80%/75% obtained in testing. No statistical method was used to set the sample size in advance, and investigators knew the group allocation. In validation, the model predicted progression to ophthalmopathy with 55% to 71% sensitivity and less than 75% specificity, a median of around six months before onset. Most expanded thyroid clonotypes (frequency above 0.001) were also detected in blood, a finding suggesting that blood repertoires may reflect thyroid immune responses.

A distance of 9 bases separates the germline ends of V and J, which lose 2 bases and 8 bases respectively. The CDR3 spans 11 residues, from the cysteine through the phenylalanine. The kept DNA is CDR3 alone, 33 bases in frame from the first base. Per the germline V gene, SQVTM is the CDR1 and ANQGSEA is the CDR2. Sequencing was carried out using peripheral blood or thyroid tissue (not recorded which). Recombination connected TRBV29-1 to TRBJ1-2; the best D guess is TRBD1, with 5 bases matching. This sequence was found in an adult man with Graves' disease, either hyperthyroidism or ophthalmopathy (not recorded which). The sequence in DNA is TGCAGCGTTGAACGGGGCAAGGGCTACACCTTC. Its amino acids are CSVERGKGYTF. Reference TRBV29-1 and TRBJ1-2 genes cover what lies past the CDR3, so the full variable domain is SAVISQKPSRDICQRGTSLTIQCQVDSQVTMMFWYRQQPGQSLTLIATANQGSEATYESGFVIDKFPISRPNLTFSTLTVSNMSPEDSSIYLCSVERGKGYTFGSGTRLTVV.